This TCR beta chain was recorded in a study of immune cell composition in non-small cell lung cancer. Study-wide results and limits: TIL tumour reactivity correlated with maximal tumour-associated clone frequency in adenocarcinoma.

Concerning this clone: Its target is unknown.

Germline V gene sequence: CDR1 MNHEY, CDR2 SVGAGI. The CDR3 totals 15 residues. Trimming stripped 0 bases from V and 7 bases from J, with 13 bases between. Data came from immunoSEQ multiplex PCR; TCRdb stores just in-frame clones and leaves some out. The table shows about 2,000 clones, with over 75% occurring only once. This rearrangement joins TRBV6-5 to TRBJ2-1; D not certain. The clonotype originates from a human donor with non-small cell lung cancer. The sequenced sample consisted of lung tumor tissue. The CDR3 sequence: CASSYSLGARNEQFF. Here the CDR3 DNA reads TGTGCCAGCAGTTACTCCCTCGGAGCCCGGAATGAGCAGTTCTTC.